The 18 T cell receptor beta chains below were found in one sample sequenced in a study of cytomegalovirus exposure and HLA in healthy donors (dated by TCRdb to 2016 to 2017). The method was the immunoSEQ multiplex PCR assay. For the multiplex PCR, a mixture combining 60 forward primers for TCR Vbeta segments and 13 reverse primers for TCR Jbeta segments was used. TCRdb retrieved this table from immuneACCESS and kept in-frame rearrangements only. Not all clones are present; in checked studies, unresolved V genes account for under half, and no reason is known for the remainder. The sample table lists 180,000 or so clones, about 72% of them with a count of one. The top ten clonotypes cover 2% to 3% of the sample. Source material: PBMCs. The receptors stem from a human donor in good health.

The CDR3, as DNA: TGCGCCAGCAGCCTGTCATGGGAGGGTTCACCCCTCCACTTT. Amino acid sequence: CASSLSWEGSPLHF. The chain joins TRBV4-3 to TRBJ1-6; no definite D call. This CDR3 contains 14 residues. Germline V gives CDR1 LGHNA, CDR2 YSLEER. Trimming stripped 4 bases from V and 9 bases from J, with 13 bases between.

The chain combines TRBV27 with TRBJ1-2, with D possibly matching TRBD1 (5 bases). The length of the CDR3 is 13 residues. Trimming removed 6 bases from V and 8 bases from J, with 16 bases in between. Germline V gene lookup returns CDR1 MNHEY and CDR2 SMNVEV (reference sequence). CDR3 sequence reads: CASSPGGAIGYTF. As DNA, the CDR3 is TGTGCCAGCAGCCCGGGTGGGGCGATCGGCTACACCTTC.

This clone was observed a handful of times. The V call is TRBV7-6, the J call TRBJ1-1; D unresolved. Per the germline V gene, CDR1 is SGHVS and CDR2 is FNYEAQ. CDR3 size: 15 residues. Trimming cost V 1 base and J 1 base, with 10 bases left between them. The DNA for the CDR3 is TGTGCCAGCAGCTTAGTCGTAGAAGAGAACACTGAAGCTTTCTTT. This translates into CASSLVVEENTEAFF.

This clone turned up a few times. The chain carries TRBV30 and TRBJ1-2; no reliable D call. The germline CDR1 and CDR2 sequences are GTSNPN and SVGIG (reference sequence). There are 12 residues in the CDR3. V was cut by 5 bases and J by 3 bases, with 10 bases left in between. CDR3: CAWGPVYYGYTF. CDR3 bases: TGTGCCTGGGGGCCCGTATACTATGGCTACACCTTC.

The chain links TRBV4-1 to TRBJ1-1, with 7 bases that match TRBD1. This CDR3 region has 13 residues. J lost 5 bases, V lost 6 bases, and 6 bases had no gene match. Per germline, CDR1 MGHRA and CDR2 YSYEKL. CDR3 region: CASRQGLGTEAFF. DNA for the CDR3: TGCGCCAGCAGACAGGGGCTGGGAACTGAAGCTTTCTTT.

The CDR3 sequence: CASSEQGTDTQYF. In nucleotides, the CDR3 is TGCGCCAGCAGCGAACAGGGCACAGATACGCAGTATTTT. The chain joins TRBV5-1 to TRBJ2-3, with D possibly being TRBD1 (5 bases). The length of the CDR3 is 13 residues. With 4 bases removed from V and 1 base from J, the gap between germline ends came to 7 bases. Germline CDR1 reads SGHRS; CDR2 reads YFSETQ.

This chain joins TRBV7-9 and TRBJ2-1, with TRBD2 identical over 10 bases. After removal of 4 bases from V and 2 bases from J, the junction contained 14 bases not matched to a gene. The CDR3 extends over 19 amino acids. Germline V CDR1 and CDR2: SEHNR, FQNEAQ (reference sequence). CDR3 region: CASSSLRLAGDFPYNEQFF. The CDR3 bases are TGTGCCAGCAGCTCCCTAAGGCTAGCGGGGGACTTCCCCTACAATGAGCAGTTCTTC.

This chain joins TRBV21-1 and TRBJ1-1; the table's TRBD1 call for D was not verified on the DNA. TRBV21-1 has pseudogene status. The CDR3 runs to 20 residues. CDR3 loop: CASSKSETGGLNLMNTEAFF. In DNA form, the CDR3 reads TGTGCCAGCAGCAAAAGCGAGACAGGGGGGCTCAATCTCATGAACACTGAAGCTTTCTTT.

About this clone itself: A much bigger clone sits one base away, suggesting this may be a read error. DNA for the CDR3: TGTGCCAGCAGCCCCGGGAGGAACACTGAAGCTTTCTTT. Protein sequence: CASSPGRNTEAFF. The J gene is TRBJ1-1, the V gene TRBV7-3; D uncertain. Germline V gene sequence: CDR1 SGHTA, CDR2 FQGTGA. CDR3 length: 13 residues. V was cut by 5 bases and J by 1 base, with 8 bases left in between.

The V gene is TRBV5-6, the J gene TRBJ2-5; tentative D call: TRBD1 (6 bases). Deletions cut 4 bases from V and 5 bases from J, with 18 bases between. Looked up from germline, CDR1 is SGHDT and CDR2 is YYEEEE. The CDR3 is made up of 15 amino acids. CDR3 region: CASSLIQGSRETQYF. The CDR3 DNA sequence: TGTGCCAGCAGCCTCATACAGGGTTCTCGGGAGACCCAGTACTTC.

A word on this clone: This sample also contains other DNA sequences that code for the same CDR3. The chain is built from TRBV20-1 and TRBJ2-3; D is uncertain. The CDR3 totals 11 residues. The germline gives CDR1 DFQATT, CDR2 SNEGSKA (reference sequence). The ends were cut back, 0 bases at V and 6 bases at J, with 4 bases in the middle. CDR3 nucleotide sequence: TGCAGTGCTAGAGAGGCTGATACGCAGTATTTT. It specifies CSAREADTQYF.

The chain joins TRBV5-4 to TRBJ1-2; 8 nucleotides agree with TRBD1. The CDR3 totals 17 residues. V shed 0 bases and J 1 base; nucleotides not matched to a gene: 8. Germline CDR1 is SGHNT and CDR2 is YYREEE (reference sequence). CDR3 nucleotide sequence: TGTGCCAGCAGCTTGGCGCCAGGGGGCGGACTTAACTATGGCTACACCTTC. Translated: CASSLAPGGGLNYGYTF.

The gene calls are TRBV9 and TRBJ1-2; the D gene is possibly TRBD1 (5 bases). The CDR3 runs to 15 residues. V was clipped by 7 bases and J by 0 bases, with 16 bases between them. Germline V lookup: CDR1 SGDLS, CDR2 YYNGEE. This CDR3 reads CASWRGTTSNYGYTF. In DNA form, the CDR3 reads TGTGCCAGCTGGAGGGGCACAACTTCTAACTATGGCTACACCTTC.

Written as DNA, the CDR3 is TGCAGCGTTGAAAGGCTAGCGGGGGGGCCGAGCTCCTACAATGAGCAGTTCTTC. Translated: CSVERLAGGPSSYNEQFF. The chain recombines TRBV29-1 with TRBJ2-1; 12 nucleotides align to TRBD2. Germline V gene lookup returns CDR1 SQVTM and CDR2 ANQGSEA. V was pared by 2 bases and J by 0 bases, with 8 bases of the junction left unmatched. The CDR3 extends over 18 amino acids.

The chain joins TRBV6-4 to TRBJ1-1, with D perhaps matching TRBD1 (6 bases). V was trimmed by 8 bases and J by 1 base, leaving 14 bases between them. This CDR3 is 14 amino acids long. In germline, CDR1 is MRHNA, CDR2 SNTAGT. DNA for the CDR3: TGTGCCAGCCGAGCGACAGGAAAGAACACTGAAGCTTTCTTT. This gives the protein CASRATGKNTEAFF.

The V and J genes are TRBV5-4 and TRBJ2-5, with D possibly matching TRBD1 (5 bases). Trimming removed 5 bases at V and 7 bases at J, with 15 bases between. In germline, CDR1 is SGHNT, CDR2 YYREEE (reference sequence). The CDR3 sequence is 13 residues long. The CDR3 DNA sequence: TGTGCCAGCAGACAGAGTGGGGCTGGGACCCAGTACTTC. Protein sequence: CASRQSGAGTQYF.

In regard to this clone: Compared with germline, one end of the junction differs, possibly owing to a read error. Other nucleotide sequences in the sample specify the same CDR3. The chain couples TRBV13 to TRBJ2-7; 10 bases are a match to TRBD1. The CDR3 extends over 16 amino acids. Germline V lookup: CDR1 PRHDT, CDR2 FYEKMQ (reference sequence). The CDR3 region has the DNA TGTGCCAGCAGCCCTGGGGGGACAGGGGCCCCCTACGGGCAGTACTTC. Protein: CASSPGGTGAPYGQYF.

The CDR3 DNA reads as TGTGCCAGCAGTTACCAGCGGGGGGGGGCCGGGGAGCTGTTTTTT. It encodes CASSYQRGGAGELFF. This chain links TRBV6-6 with TRBJ2-2, with 10 bases that match TRBD2. The germline V gene encodes CDR1 MNHNY and CDR2 SVGAGI (reference sequence). V lost 2 bases, J lost 6 bases, and 3 bases stayed unmatched. This CDR3 has 15 residues.